This TCR beta chain was identified in a study of preoperative IRX-2 immunotherapy in early breast cancer (dated by TCRdb to between 2017 and 2020). The receptor library was made with the immunoSEQ multiplex PCR assay. In TCRdb, the immuneACCESS table is reduced to in-frame sequences with V and J assigned. These tables do not hold every clone; where another copy was compared, an unresolved V gene accounts for under half, and the others remain unexplained. The sample table shows approximately 24,000 clones, and about 90% are seen once. The top ten clonotypes cover around 28% of the sample. The sample's treatment or condition, from its label and the paper: preoperative locoregional IRX-2 cytokine immunotherapy. The samples were obtained from a phase Ib study that tested preoperative, locoregional IRX-2 cytokine immunotherapy designed to prime immune responses. Donors were patients with early-stage breast cancer who received IRX-2 before surgery.

This clone was seen a few times. Its cognate antigen has yet to be identified. Base qualities are not provided; no much larger clone lies one nucleotide away. Taken from the germline V gene, the CDR1 and CDR2 loops are MNHEY and SVGAGI. The CDR3 goes from the cysteine to the phenylalanine over 14 residues. The retained sequence is limited to the CDR3, 42 bases, with the frame set at the first base. The trim is 2 bases for V and 4 bases for J, with a gap of 9 bases between the germline ends. The source material was tumor tissue, sampled after IRX-2 immunotherapy. The rearranged segments are TRBV6-5 and TRBJ1-3, with the D gene too uncertain to name. The sequence was obtained from a human donor with breast cancer. Here the CDR3 is given as CASSYVPGGNTIYF. The nucleotides read TGTGCCAGCAGTTACGTGCCAGGCGGAAACACCATATATTTT.